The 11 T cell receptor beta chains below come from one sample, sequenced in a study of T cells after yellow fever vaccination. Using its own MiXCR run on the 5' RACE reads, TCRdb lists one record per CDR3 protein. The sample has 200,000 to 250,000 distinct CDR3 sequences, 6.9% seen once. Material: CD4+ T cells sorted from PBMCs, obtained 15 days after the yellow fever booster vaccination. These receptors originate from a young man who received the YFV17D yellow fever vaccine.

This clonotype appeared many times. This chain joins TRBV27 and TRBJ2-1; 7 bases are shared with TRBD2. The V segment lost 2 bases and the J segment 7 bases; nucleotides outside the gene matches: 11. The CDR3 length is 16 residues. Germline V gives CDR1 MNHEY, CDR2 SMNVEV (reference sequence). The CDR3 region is CASSLVGRANVNEQFF. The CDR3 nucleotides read TGTGCCAGCAGTTTAGTGGGGAGGGCTAATGTTAATGAGCAGTTCTTC.

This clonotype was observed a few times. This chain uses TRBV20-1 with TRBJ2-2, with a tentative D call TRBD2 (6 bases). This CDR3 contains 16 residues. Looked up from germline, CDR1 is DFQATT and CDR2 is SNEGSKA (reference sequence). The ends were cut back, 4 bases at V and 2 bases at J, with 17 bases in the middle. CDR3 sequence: CSANVPRGTNTGELFF. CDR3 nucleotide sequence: TGCAGTGCTAACGTTCCACGCGGGACCAACACCGGGGAGCTGTTTTTT.

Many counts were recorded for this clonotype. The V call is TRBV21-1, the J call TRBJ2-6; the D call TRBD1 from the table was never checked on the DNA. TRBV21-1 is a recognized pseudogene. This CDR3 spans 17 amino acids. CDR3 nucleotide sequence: TGTGCCAGCAGCAAACCCCGGGGTGGCTCTGGGGCCAACGTCCTGACTTTC. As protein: CASSKPRGGSGANVLTF.

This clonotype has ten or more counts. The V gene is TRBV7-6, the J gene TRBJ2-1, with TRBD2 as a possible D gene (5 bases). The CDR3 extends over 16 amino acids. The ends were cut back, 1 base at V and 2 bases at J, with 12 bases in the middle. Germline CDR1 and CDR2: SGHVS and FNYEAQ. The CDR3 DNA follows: TGTGCCAGCAGCTTAGTTGCTAGCATCACCTACAATGAGCAGTTCTTC. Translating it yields CASSLVASITYNEQFF.

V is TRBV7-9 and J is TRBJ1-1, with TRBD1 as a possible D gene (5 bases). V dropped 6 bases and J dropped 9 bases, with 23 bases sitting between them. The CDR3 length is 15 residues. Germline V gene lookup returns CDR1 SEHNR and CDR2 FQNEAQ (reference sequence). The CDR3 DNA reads TGTGCCAGCAGATCTGACCGGGGGACCCGTATGAAAGCTTTCTTT. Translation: CASRSDRGTRMKAFF.

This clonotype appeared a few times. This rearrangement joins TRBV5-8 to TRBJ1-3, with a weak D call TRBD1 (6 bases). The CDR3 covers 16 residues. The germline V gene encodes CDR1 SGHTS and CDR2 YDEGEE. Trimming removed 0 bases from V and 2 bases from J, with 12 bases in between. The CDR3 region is CASSLAATGPGNTIYF. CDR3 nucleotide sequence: TGTGCCAGCAGCTTGGCCGCGACAGGCCCTGGAAACACCATATATTTT.

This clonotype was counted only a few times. CDR3 residues: CASSSRDRGQKLFF. In DNA form, the CDR3 reads TGTGCCAGCAGCTCCCGGGACAGGGGCCAAAAACTGTTTTTT. The chain uses TRBV7-2 and TRBJ1-4; the match to TRBD1 covers 10 bases. Germline CDR1 and CDR2: SGHTA and FQGNSA. The J segment lost 9 bases and the V segment lost 4 bases, leaving 5 bases of the junction unmatched. The CDR3 covers 14 residues.

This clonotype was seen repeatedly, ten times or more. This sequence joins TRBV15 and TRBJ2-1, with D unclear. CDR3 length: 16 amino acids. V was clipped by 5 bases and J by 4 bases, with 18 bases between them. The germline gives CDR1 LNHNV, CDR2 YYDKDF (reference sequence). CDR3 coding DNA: TGTGCCACCAGCTACGATCGCGTCGACGGATACAATGAGCAGTTCTTC. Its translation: CATSYDRVDGYNEQFF.

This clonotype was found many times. CDR3 bases: TGCAGTGCTAGACTAGCGGGAGGGCCGAGCATTCAGTACTTC. This encodes CSARLAGGPSIQYF. The chain combines TRBV20-1 with TRBJ2-4, with 12 positions matching TRBD2. Germline trimming cut 2 bases from V and 9 bases from J; bases unmatched to any gene: 5. The CDR3 consists of 14 residues. Germline loops: CDR1 DFQATT, CDR2 SNEGSKA (reference sequence).

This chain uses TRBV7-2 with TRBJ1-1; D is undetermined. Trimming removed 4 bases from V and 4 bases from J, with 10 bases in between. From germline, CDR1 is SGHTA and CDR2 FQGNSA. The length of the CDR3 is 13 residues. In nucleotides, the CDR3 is TGTGCCAGCAGCTCGATGGAGGGCACTGAAGCTTTCTTT. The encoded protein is CASSSMEGTEAFF.

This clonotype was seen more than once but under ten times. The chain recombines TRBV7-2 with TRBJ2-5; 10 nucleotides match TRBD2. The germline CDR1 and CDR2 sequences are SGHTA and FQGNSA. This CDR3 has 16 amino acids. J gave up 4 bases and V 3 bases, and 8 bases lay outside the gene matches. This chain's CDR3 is CASSLGLAGVLETQYF. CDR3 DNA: TGTGCCAGCAGCTTGGGGCTAGCGGGAGTTTTAGAGACCCAGTACTTC.